The present entry profiles one T cell receptor beta chain with its context. Its antigen is currently unknown. Using immunoSEQ multiplex PCR, the repertoire was profiled, and TCRdb retains in-frame clones only, with some absent. The sample lists about 100,000 clones; around 92% were seen once. This sample is part of a study of siplizumab effects on memory and regulatory T cells. Whole-study findings and limits: The study did not confirm that proliferating Tregs from siplizumab cultures were suppressive.

The CDR3 has 14 amino acids. J was trimmed by 2 bases and V by 7 bases; bases with no gene match: 3. The germline V gene encodes CDR1 MNHEY and CDR2 SMNVEV (reference sequence). This clonotype was sampled from a human donor in good health. Specimen: CD4+ T cells sorted from blood. The chain is built from TRBV27 and TRBJ1-3; 9 bases line up with TRBD1. CDR3 region: CASKRTGAGNTIYF. In nucleotides, the CDR3 is TGTGCCAGCAAAAGGACAGGGGCTGGAAACACCATATATTTT.